This record concerns one T cell receptor (beta chain) sequence. This sample is drawn from a study of blood T cell repertoires in COVID-19. This CDR3 has 11 amino acids. Germline CDR1 MNHEY, CDR2 SVGAGI. V was pared by 5 bases and J by 4 bases, with 6 bases between. Participant ages covered roughly 18 to 89 years across 24 US areas. In the study's own analysis: Amplification of reference gene primers provided the estimated nucleated cell counts. Method: immunoSEQ multiplex PCR; TCRdb's copy keeps in-frame clones and lacks some. The V and J calls and the clone size are those of that table, but D and trimming were determined from the DNA. Counted here are roughly 160,000 clones, over 75% occurring once; the ten biggest clones make up approximately 5.6%.

The chain uses TRBV6-5 and TRBJ2-7; D remains ambiguous. The sequenced sample consisted of PBMCs or T cells enriched from blood (not recorded which). The TCR was taken from a woman aged 40 to 50 with acute COVID-19. The CDR3 region is CASSLRYEQYV. The CDR3 DNA reads as TGTGCCAGCAGTCTCCGGTACGAGCAGTACGTC.